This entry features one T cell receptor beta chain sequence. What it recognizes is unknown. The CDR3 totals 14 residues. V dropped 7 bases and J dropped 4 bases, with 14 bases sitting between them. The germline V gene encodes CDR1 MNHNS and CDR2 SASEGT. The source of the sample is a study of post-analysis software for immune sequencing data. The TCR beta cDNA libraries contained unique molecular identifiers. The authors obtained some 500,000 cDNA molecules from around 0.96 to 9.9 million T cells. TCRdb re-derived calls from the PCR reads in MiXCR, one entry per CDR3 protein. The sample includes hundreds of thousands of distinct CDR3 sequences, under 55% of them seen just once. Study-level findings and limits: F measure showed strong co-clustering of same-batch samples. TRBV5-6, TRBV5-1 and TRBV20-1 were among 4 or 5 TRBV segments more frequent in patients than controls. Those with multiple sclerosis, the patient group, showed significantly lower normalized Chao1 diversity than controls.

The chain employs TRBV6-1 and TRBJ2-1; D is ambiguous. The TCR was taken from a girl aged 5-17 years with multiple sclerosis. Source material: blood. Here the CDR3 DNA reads TGTGCCAGCAACCCAATTCCAGAGTACAATGAGCAGTTCTTC. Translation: CASNPIPEYNEQFF.